The T cell receptor beta chain under discussion was sequenced for a study of T-cell reconstitution after alpha-beta-depleted transplantation in children. Germline assignment: CDR1 DFQATT and CDR2 SNEGSKA (reference sequence). V lost 1 base and J lost 1, with 8 bases in between. The CDR3 is 13 residues long. Unique molecular identifiers were built into the TCRbeta library. From the PCR reads, TCRdb called clonotypes with MiXCR, one entry per CDR3 protein. Here the sample spans 640,000 or so distinct CDR3 sequences, 16% being singletons. In this sample, this clonotype turned up many times. This clonotype was sampled from a human donor who donated a stem cell graft to a child with acute myeloid leukemia. The chain recombines TRBV20-1 with TRBJ2-7, with D hard to call. The starting material was PBMCs from the stem cell graft donor, obtained from the stem cell graft. The CDR3 protein is CSARAIESYEQYF. CDR3 nucleotide sequence: TGCAGTGCTAGAGCAATCGAGTCCTACGAGCAGTACTTC.